This is a list of T cell receptor beta chains from one sample in a study of blood T cell repertoires in COVID-19. Assay used: immunoSEQ multiplex PCR; TCRdb lists only in-frame clones, some missing. Among 380,000 or so clones, roughly 90% were seen once, and the ten largest hold approximately 1%. Sample: PBMCs or T cells enriched from blood (not recorded which). All receptors come from a woman in her twenties or thirties with acute COVID-19. CDR3s include the opening cysteine and the closing phenylalanine or tryptophan. The order of the fields is D gene, J gene, V gene, clone size, CDR3 DNA, CDR3 protein. D genes are given only for firm matches. Only part of the rows carry a size: once, few, many, or a class if the clone is expanded.

NA	TRBJ1-2	TRBV6-5	NA	TGTGCCAGCAGTTTCATACAGGGATTGGCCTATGGCTACACCTTC	CASSFIQGLAYGYTF
NA	TRBJ1-4	TRBV5-1	NA	TGCGCCAGCAGCTTGTGGGGACAACCGAACTGGGAACTGTTTTTT	CASSLWGQPNWELFF
TRBD1	TRBJ2-7	TRBV10-3	NA	TGTGCCGCACGGGACAGAGCCTACGAGCAGTACTTC	CAARDRAYEQYF
TRBD2	TRBJ2-1	TRBV5-4	NA	TGTGCCAGCAGCGCGGGACTAGGTGATATCGATGAGCAGTTCTTC	CASSAGLGDIDEQFF
TRBD1	TRBJ2-2	TRBV4-1	NA	TGCGCCAGCAGCCAATTTGCACAGGGGGTGGGGGAGCTGTTTTTT	CASSQFAQGVGELFF
TRBD2	TRBJ2-1	TRBV4-2	NA	TGTGCCAGCAGCCTCGGGGGGGCCCACAATGAGCAGTTCTTC	CASSLGGAHNEQFF
NA	TRBJ2-1	TRBV4-1	NA	TGCGCCAGCAGCCAAGGGGCAGAACTGCGGGGGCAGTTCTTC	CASSQGAELRGQFF
NA	TRBJ2-3	TRBV19	few	TGTGCCAGTAGGGGCGACACAGATACGCAGTATTTT	CASRGDTDTQYF
TRBD1	TRBJ1-5	TRBV12-3/TRBV12-4	NA	TGTGCCAGCAGTCAGGGGGACCGACAGCCCCAGCATTTT	CASSQGDRQPQHF
NA	TRBJ1-6	TRBV9	NA	TGTGCCAGCAGCGTAGCTCAGAATAATTCACCCCTCCACTTT	CASSVAQNNSPLHF
NA	TRBJ1-3	TRBV5-1	NA	TGCGCCAGCAGCTTGGGCGACGGGACAGGAAACACCATATATTTT	CASSLGDGTGNTIYF
NA	TRBJ2-7	TRBV9	NA	TGTGCCAGCAGCGTACAGGATGGGCCCTACGAGCAGTACTTC	CASSVQDGPYEQYF
NA	TRBJ1-2	TRBV14	NA	TGTGCCAGCAGCCCTGGGGGGGGGACCTATGGCTACACCTTC	CASSPGGGTYGYTF
NA	TRBJ1-1	TRBV7-9	NA	TGTGCCAGCAGCTTATCGGGGGGTACTGAAGCTTTCTTT	CASSLSGGTEAFF
TRBD2	TRBJ2-1	TRBV7-9	NA	TGTGCCAGCACACTACGGGGGGGCCTAGACAATGAGCAGTTCTTC	CASTLRGGLDNEQFF
NA	TRBJ1-1	TRBV9	NA	TGTGCCAGCAGCGCCCCCGGGGGGAACACTGAAGCTTTCTTT	CASSAPGGNTEAFF
NA	TRBJ1-6	TRBV3-1/TRBV3-2	NA	TGTGCCAGCAGGCAGAAACACACAGGGTGGGGTTCACCCCTCCACTTT	CASRQKHTGWGSPLHF
TRBD1	TRBJ2-3	TRBV5-1	NA	TGCGCCAGCAGACCGACCGGGACAGGGGGTTTGAATACGCAGTATTTT	CASRPTGTGGLNTQYF
TRBD1	TRBJ1-1	TRBV10-2	NA	TGCGCCAGCACTCCGGGACAGAGGAACACTGAAGCTTTCTTT	CASTPGQRNTEAFF
NA	TRBJ1-1	TRBV9	NA	TGTGCCAGCAGCATTACAGCGAACACTGAAGCTTTCTTT	CASSITANTEAFF
TRBD2	TRBJ2-4	TRBV20-1	NA	TGCAGTGCTAGTAGGCGGGGGGGCGGGTCCAAAAACATTCAGTACTTC	CSASRRGGGSKNIQYF
NA	TRBJ2-3	TRBV27	NA	TGTGCCAGCAGTCCAAGGACAGTCACAGATACGCAGTATTTT	CASSPRTVTDTQYF
NA	TRBJ1-2	TRBV10-3	NA	TGTGCCATCAGGGACCTAACAGGGACGCAGAACTATGGCTACACCTTC	CAIRDLTGTQNYGYTF
TRBD1	TRBJ1-2	TRBV2	NA	TGTGCCAGCAGTGAAAGGGACAGAGCCAAGCTTAACTATGGCTACACCTTC	CASSERDRAKLNYGYTF
TRBD1	TRBJ2-7	TRBV7-6	once	TGTGCCAGCAGCTTCCAGGATGGGGGGACAGGCTCGTACGAGCAGTACTTC	CASSFQDGGTGSYEQYF
NA	TRBJ1-5	TRBV19	NA	TGTGCCAGTAGTGGAGAGGGGGAAGGGGGTCAGCCCCAGCATTTT	CASSGEGEGGQPQHF
NA	TRBJ2-2	TRBV19	NA	TGTGCCAGTATGGCCCAGCGGGTAAACACCGGGGAGCTGTTTTTT	CASMAQRVNTGELFF
NA	TRBJ2-1	TRBV9	NA	TGTGCCAGCAGCGGGCGGGAAAATGAGCAGTTCTTC	CASSGRENEQFF
TRBD1	TRBJ1-5	TRBV5-1	once	TGCGCCAGCAGCTACGGGACAGGGGGAAATCAGCCCCAGCATTTT	CASSYGTGGNQPQHF
NA	TRBJ1-3	TRBV5-6	NA	TGTGCCAGCAGCTTGTTAGAGGGAGCTGGAAACACCATATATTTT	CASSLLEGAGNTIYF
NA	TRBJ1-5	TRBV24-1	once	TGTGCCACCAGTGATGGGAGTTATAATCAGCCCCAGCATTTT	CATSDGSYNQPQHF
TRBD2	TRBJ2-3	TRBV6-6	NA	TGTGCCAGCAGTCGTCGGCTTGCTAGCGGGCCTAGCACAGATACGCAGTATTTT	CASSRRLASGPSTDTQYF
TRBD2	TRBJ2-2	TRBV24-1	NA	TGTGCCACCAGTGATTTGCGCGGGGGTACGGGGAACGGGGAGCTGTTTTTT	CATSDLRGGTGNGELFF
TRBD1	TRBJ1-5	TRBV14	NA	TGTGCCAGCAGCCCGCGGACAGGTCACCCCCAGCATTTT	CASSPRTGHPQHF
TRBD1	TRBJ2-7	TRBV6-5	NA	TGTGCCAGCAGACCTCGACAGGGTCGCCACGAGCAGTACTTC	CASRPRQGRHEQYF
NA	TRBJ2-3	TRBV5-1	NA	TGCGCCAGCAGTCTGGTACTGGCGCCGGGGGCGCAGTATTTT	CASSLVLAPGAQYF
NA	TRBJ2-7	TRBV6-5	few	TGTGCCAGCAGTTACCCCCCGACTAGCGAGCAGTACTTC	CASSYPPTSEQYF
NA	TRBJ1-1	TRBV2	NA	TGTGCCAGCAGTGACTCGGTGAACACTGAAGCTTTCTTT	CASSDSVNTEAFF
TRBD1	TRBJ1-2	TRBV27	NA	TGTGCCAGCAGTTTATGGGGGACAGATGGCTACACCTTC	CASSLWGTDGYTF
TRBD2	TRBJ2-7	TRBV3-1/TRBV3-2	NA	TGTGCCAGCAGCCATGGTACCACCGGGAGGGAGTACTTC	CASSHGTTGREYF
NA	TRBJ1-2	TRBV11-2	NA	TGTGCCATCCCGGGACGGGAGAACTATGGCTACACCTTC	CAIPGRENYGYTF
NA	TRBJ2-1	TRBV7-9	NA	TGTGCCAGCAGCTTAGGGGAACAGGGTGATGAGCAGTTCTTC	CASSLGEQGDEQFF
TRBD1	TRBJ1-3	TRBV5-1	NA	TGCGCCAGCAGCCCAGGGGGAAGTGGAAACACCATATATTTT	CASSPGGSGNTIYF
NA	TRBJ1-2	TRBV5-8	NA	TGTGCCAGCAGCTTGTACCGCGCGGGCAGGTCCTCAAACTATGGCTACACCTTC	CASSLYRAGRSSNYGYTF
TRBD1	TRBJ1-4	TRBV11-2	NA	TGTGCCAGCGGTAAACTTACAGGGGGACGGACTAATGAAAAACTGTTTTTT	CASGKLTGGRTNEKLFF
NA	TRBJ2-1	TRBV5-1	NA	TGCGCCAGCAGCTTGGCCCGGAGGGTCTTACCTCGTTTCGGGCAGTTCTTC	CASSLARRVLPRFGQFF
NA	TRBJ1-6	TRBV12-3/TRBV12-4	NA	TGTGCCAGCAGTTGGGTAGGGGAGGAACCCCTCCACTTT	CASSWVGEEPLHF
TRBD1	TRBJ2-7	TRBV4-1	NA	TGCGCCAGCAGCCATGCAGCTGGACAGGGCCACGAGCAGTACTTC	CASSHAAGQGHEQYF
NA	TRBJ2-2	TRBV27	NA	TGTGCCAGCAGTTTTGGCGGGAACACCGGGGAGCTGTTTTTT	CASSFGGNTGELFF
TRBD1	TRBJ1-1	TRBV19	NA	TGTGCCAGTAGTTACGGGACAGCCACTGAAGCTTTCTTT	CASSYGTATEAFF
TRBD2	TRBJ2-3	TRBV7-9	NA	TGTGCCAGCATCCCGGCCGGACTAGCGGCAGATACGCAGTATTTT	CASIPAGLAADTQYF
NA	TRBJ2-3	TRBV2	NA	TGTTCCTCAGACGGGGGGCTTGGCGACAGGGGCAGCTACAAGAGCACAGATACGCAGTATTTT	CSSDGGLGDRGSYKSTDTQYF
TRBD1	TRBJ1-3	TRBV9	NA	TGTGCCAGCAGCTCCCGACAGGGTCTAATTTTT	CASSSRQGLIF
NA	TRBJ1-5	TRBV12-5	few	TGTGCTAGTGGTTTAGGAGGGGCCCCCAATCAGCCCCAGCATTTT	CASGLGGAPNQPQHF
NA	TRBJ1-1	TRBV12-3/TRBV12-4	NA	TGTGCCAGCAGTTTAGTTCCGACTGAAGCTTTCTTT	CASSLVPTEAFF
NA	TRBJ2-2	TRBV5-8	NA	TGTGCCAGCAGCCATGCGACAGGTCTTAAGAACACCGGGGAGCTGTTTTTT	CASSHATGLKNTGELFF
NA	TRBJ2-7	TRBV7-2	once	TGTGCCAGCAGCTTAGGTGGAGGACCCTACGAGCAGTACTTC	CASSLGGGPYEQYF
NA	TRBJ2-3	TRBV7-2	NA	TGTGCCAGCAGCTTAGGGGGCGGGGGCACAGATACGCAGTATTTT	CASSLGGGGTDTQYF
NA	TRBJ2-7	TRBV7-5	NA	TGTGTCAGAAGCCTAGCCGGGACAGAGGACTACGAGCAGTACTTC	CVRSLAGTEDYEQYF